A selection of T cell receptor beta chains follows, all from one sample in a study of T cell responses to AZD1222 COVID-19 vaccine. Sequencing was performed with immunoSEQ multiplex PCR; in TCRdb, only in-frame clones are kept and a portion is missing. Of 150,000 to 200,000 clones in the sample, roughly nine tenths were seen once. Specimen: peripheral blood, collected 28 days after the second AZD1222 dose. These receptors were taken from an adult who received the AZD1222 COVID-19 vaccine. Each CDR3 is given with its conserved first and last residue. A D gene is named only where the DNA matches it firmly. Some rows mark clone size as missing; the rest say once, few, many or name a class of expanded clone.

clone size	V gene	J gene	D gene	CDR3 protein	CDR3 DNA
-	TRBV10-2	TRBJ2-1	TRBD2	CASSEIAGGREQFF	TGCGCCAGCAGTGAGATAGCGGGGGGGCGTGAGCAGTTCTTC
-	TRBV2	TRBJ1-5	-	CASSEGGSGKDQPQHF	TGTGCCAGCAGTGAGGGGGGGTCGGGGAAGGATCAGCCCCAGCATTTT
once	TRBV19	TRBJ2-3	-	CASSINSVPGTDTQYF	TGTGCCAGTAGTATTAATTCCGTCCCAGGCACAGATACGCAGTATTTT
-	TRBV6-2/TRBV6-3	TRBJ1-2	-	CASSYSGKEENGYTF	TGTGCCAGCAGTTACTCGGGGAAGGAGGAGAATGGCTACACCTTC
-	TRBV5-8	TRBJ1-1	TRBD1	CASSSRTGDTEAFF	TGTGCCAGCAGCTCAAGGACAGGAGACACTGAAGCTTTCTTT
-	TRBV15	TRBJ2-5	-	CATSRRSGRKQQETQYF	TGTGCCACCAGCAGAAGAAGCGGCAGAAAGCAACAAGAGACCCAGTACTTC
-	TRBV10-3	TRBJ1-1	-	CAISHPNLRDTEAFF	TGTGCCATCAGCCACCCGAACCTTAGGGACACTGAAGCTTTCTTT
-	TRBV27	TRBJ2-5	-	CASSFSGPLRNQETQYF	TGTGCCAGCAGCTTTTCCGGGCCCCTACGGAACCAAGAGACCCAGTACTTC
-	TRBV5-6	TRBJ1-5	-	CASSLRGMGQPQHF	TGTGCCAGCAGCTTGAGAGGGATGGGTCAGCCCCAGCATTTT
-	TRBV2	TRBJ1-1	TRBD1	CASSYRGRTEAFF	TGTGCCAGCAGTTACAGGGGGAGGACTGAAGCTTTCTTT
-	TRBV5-6	TRBJ1-2	TRBD1	CASSGQGAGYGYTF	TGTGCCAGCAGCGGACAGGGGGCCGGCTATGGCTACACCTTC
-	TRBV7-2	TRBJ2-7	-	CASSLGLLREQYF	TGTGCCAGCAGCTTAGGCCTGTTGCGAGAGCAGTACTTC
-	TRBV28	TRBJ1-5	TRBD1	CASSSGQNNQPQHF	TGTGCCAGCAGTTCGGGACAGAACAATCAGCCCCAGCATTTT
-	TRBV6-5	TRBJ1-2	-	CASSYYTGARGEGHTF	TGTGCCAGCAGTTACTATACGGGGGCGCGAGGGGAAGGCCACACCTTC
-	TRBV29-1	TRBJ2-5	-	CSTSSGGFEETQYF	TGCAGCACCTCATCTGGGGGGTTTGAGGAGACCCAGTACTTC
-	TRBV7-9	TRBJ2-4	-	CASSADRLENIQYF	TGTGCCAGCAGCGCTGACAGGCTTGAGAACATTCAGTACTTC
-	TRBV7-9	TRBJ1-3	-	CASSTWGGPSGNTIYF	TGTGCCAGCAGCACATGGGGGGGGCCCTCTGGAAACACCATATATTTT
-	TRBV6-5	TRBJ2-7	-	CASSYGGPQGEYEQYF	TGTGCCAGCAGTTACGGTGGGCCCCAAGGGGAATACGAGCAGTACTTC